A selection of T cell receptor beta chains follows, all from one sample in a study of blood T cell repertoires in COVID-19. Clones were read by immunoSEQ multiplex PCR, and TCRdb kept only the in-frame ones, dropping some. The sample carries about 140,000 clones, around 84% recorded once. Sequencing used peripheral blood. These receptors were collected from a man in his 60s with active or convalescent COVID-19. Each CDR3 is given with its conserved first and last residue. A D gene is named only where the DNA matches it firmly. Not every row has a clone size; where given, it reads once, few, many or a size class.

16	TRBD1	TRBJ2-3	TRBV5-1	-	CASSLGYGQGPDTQYF	TGCGCCAGCAGCTTAGGTTACGGACAGGGCCCAGATACGCAGTATTTT
15	-	TRBJ1-1	TRBV18	-	CASSPPTGSNTEAFF	TGTGCCAGCTCACCACCGACAGGATCGAACACTGAAGCTTTCTTT
14	-	TRBJ2-5	TRBV4-3	-	CASSQDAIQETQYF	TGCGCCAGCAGCCAAGATGCTATACAAGAGACCCAGTACTTC
16	TRBD1	TRBJ1-1	TRBV5-5	few	CASSFGTQGDLTEAFF	TGTGCCAGCAGCTTCGGGACACAGGGGGATCTGACTGAAGCTTTCTTT
21	TRBD1	TRBJ1-4	TRBV4-1	once	CASSQDILGQGRSATNEKLFF	TGCGCCAGCAGCCAAGATATCCTGGGACAGGGTCGATCAGCAACTAATGAAAAACTGTTTTTT
14	-	TRBJ1-6	TRBV4-1	once	CASSQDLREAPLHF	TGCGCCAGCAGCCAAGATTTAAGGGAGGCACCCCTCCACTTT
14	TRBD1	TRBJ1-4	TRBV27	-	CASRRTGDLEKLFF	TGTGCCAGCAGGAGGACAGGGGACTTGGAAAAACTGTTTTTT
16	-	TRBJ2-1	TRBV5-4	-	CASSLFLRSSYNEQFF	TGTGCCAGCAGCTTGTTCCTTCGGAGCTCCTACAATGAGCAGTTCTTC
17	-	TRBJ2-6	TRBV6-1	-	CASSADPGSSGANVLTF	TGTGCCAGCAGTGCAGATCCCGGGAGCTCTGGGGCCAACGTCCTGACTTTC
16	TRBD2	TRBJ2-1	TRBV5-4	few	CASSLEGLATAHEQFF	TGTGCCAGCAGCTTGGAGGGACTAGCGACGGCCCATGAGCAGTTCTTC
14	TRBD1	TRBJ1-6	TRBV2	-	CASKGQGARSPLHF	TGTGCCAGCAAAGGACAGGGGGCACGTTCACCCCTCCACTTT
16	TRBD1	TRBJ1-2	TRBV6-5	-	CASSYSRTGGGYGYTF	TGTGCCAGCAGTTACTCCAGGACAGGGGGCGGCTATGGCTACACCTTC
15	TRBD1	TRBJ2-2	TRBV18	-	CASSLGTGRTGELFF	TGTGCCAGCTCACTCGGGACAGGGCGCACCGGGGAGCTGTTTTTT
14	-	TRBJ2-2	TRBV6-5	-	CASSLVGNTGELFF	TGTGCCAGCTCGCTAGTAGGGAACACCGGGGAGCTGTTTTTT
18	TRBD2	TRBJ2-1	TRBV7-8	-	CASSLAGGGASSYNEQFF	TGTGCCAGCAGCTTAGCAGGCGGGGGAGCGAGCTCCTACAATGAGCAGTTCTTC
18	TRBD2	TRBJ2-3	TRBV6-2/TRBV6-3	-	CASSYTRTSGSGGDTQYF	TGTGCCAGCAGTTACACCCGGACTAGCGGGAGTGGTGGAGATACGCAGTATTTT
14	-	TRBJ1-5	TRBV5-6	-	CASSRRSPDQPQHF	TGTGCCAGCAGCAGGAGGTCCCCGGATCAGCCCCAGCATTTT
16	-	TRBJ1-5	TRBV19	once	CASSTTWGVSNQPQHF	TGTGCCAGTAGTACCACTTGGGGGGTTAGCAATCAGCCCCAGCATTTT
18	TRBD1	TRBJ1-2	TRBV10-3	-	CAISEPGMWTGEHYGYTF	TGTGCCATCAGTGAGCCAGGGATGTGGACAGGGGAACACTATGGCTACACCTTC
16	TRBD1	TRBJ2-7	TRBV12-5	-	CASGFQGTGTAHEQYF	TGTGCTAGTGGTTTCCAAGGGACAGGGACCGCGCACGAGCAGTACTTC
16	TRBD2	TRBJ2-2	TRBV19	-	CASYPRLAGNTGELFF	TGTGCCAGTTACCCCCGACTAGCTGGGAACACCGGGGAGCTGTTTTTT
18	TRBD1	TRBJ1-1	TRBV6-2/TRBV6-3	-	CASSPGQGGLFMNTEAFF	TGTGCCAGCAGTCCCGGACAAGGGGGCCTATTTATGAACACTGAAGCTTTCTTT
15	TRBD1	TRBJ1-5	TRBV7-8	few	CASSTQTGVAQPQHF	TGTGCCAGCAGCACGCAAACAGGGGTCGCTCAGCCCCAGCATTTT
14	TRBD1	TRBJ1-1	TRBV5-4	few	CASSLGTGPTEAFF	TGTGCCAGCAGCTTGGGGACAGGGCCCACTGAAGCTTTCTTT
15	-	TRBJ1-5	TRBV10-3	-	CAISGEGVGDQPQHF	TGTGCCATCAGTGGTGAGGGGGTGGGCGATCAGCCCCAGCATTTT
17	-	TRBJ2-3	TRBV5-1	-	CASSLAGGDLGTDTQYF	TGCGCCAGCAGCTTGGCTGGCGGGGACCTGGGGACAGATACGCAGTATTTT
13	-	TRBJ1-2	TRBV2	once	CASRQGTDYGYTF	TGTGCCAGCAGACAAGGGACTGACTATGGCTACACCTTC
14	-	TRBJ1-3	TRBV30	-	CAWKPTSSGNTIYF	TGTGCCTGGAAGCCCACGAGCTCTGGAAACACCATATATTTT
14	-	TRBJ2-5	TRBV3-1/TRBV3-2	once	CASSQDGGVETQYF	TGTGCCAGCAGCCAAGATGGGGGCGTCGAGACCCAGTACTTC
15	TRBD1	TRBJ1-4	TRBV7-2	-	CASSLALRGREKLFF	TGTGCCAGCAGCTTAGCGCTCAGGGGGCGGGAAAAACTGTTTTTT
14	TRBD1	TRBJ2-7	TRBV19	-	CASSIRGQSNQQYF	TGTGCCAGTAGTATTCGGGGACAGTCGAACCAGCAGTACTTC
15	TRBD1	TRBJ1-2	TRBV3-1/TRBV3-2	-	CASSPGVRGSYGYTF	TGTGCCAGCAGCCCAGGCGTCAGGGGGTCCTATGGCTACACCTTC
17	TRBD2	TRBJ2-7	TRBV9	once	CASSVEEGAGGLEEQYF	TGTGCCAGCAGCGTAGAAGAGGGAGCGGGGGGGCTCGAAGAGCAGTACTTC
15	-	TRBJ1-3	TRBV27	-	CASSPLKSSGNTIYF	TGTGCCAGCAGTCCTTTAAAGAGCTCTGGAAACACCATATATTTT
14	TRBD1	TRBJ1-1	TRBV6-5	few	CASTRQGRFTEAFF	TGTGCCAGCACACGACAGGGGCGGTTCACTGAAGCTTTCTTT
15	TRBD1	TRBJ1-5	TRBV28	-	CASSQGAWSNQPQHF	TGTGCCAGCAGTCAGGGGGCATGGAGCAATCAGCCCCAGCATTTT
17	TRBD2	TRBJ2-1	TRBV4-3	-	CASSQDPAGASYNEQFF	TGCGCCAGCAGCCAAGACCCAGCGGGAGCTTCTTACAATGAGCAGTTCTTC
14	TRBD2	TRBJ2-1	TRBV6-2/TRBV6-3	-	CASSYSIAGDEQFF	TGTGCCAGCAGTTACTCGATAGCGGGAGATGAGCAGTTCTTC
11	-	TRBJ1-2	TRBV29-1	-	CSVEGGIGYTF	TGCAGCGTCGAGGGGGGGATCGGCTACACCTTC
15	-	TRBJ1-2	TRBV30	-	CAWTYGSAVFYGYTF	TGTGCCTGGACATACGGCAGCGCCGTGTTCTATGGCTACACCTTC
14	TRBD1	TRBJ1-4	TRBV11-3	-	CASSLDRKDEKLFF	TGTGCCAGCAGCTTGGACAGGAAGGATGAAAAACTGTTTTTT
12	-	TRBJ2-3	TRBV7-8	-	CASSRYTDTQYF	TGTGCCAGCAGCCGATACACAGATACGCAGTATTTT
16	TRBD1	TRBJ1-3	TRBV5-5	-	CASSPWDRGPGNTIYF	TGTGCCAGCAGCCCCTGGGACAGGGGGCCGGGAAACACCATATATTTT
13	-	TRBJ2-1	TRBV27	once	CASRFGVGSQQFF	TGTGCCAGCAGATTCGGGGTCGGCAGCCAGCAGTTCTTC
13	TRBD1	TRBJ2-2	TRBV24-1	-	CATSDQGGYQLFF	TGTGCCACCAGTGACCAAGGGGGCTACCAGCTGTTTTTT
14	-	TRBJ1-1	TRBV5-6	-	CASSFVSVNTEAFF	TGTGCCAGCAGCTTTGTTTCCGTGAACACTGAAGCTTTCTTT
14	-	TRBJ1-5	TRBV2	few	CASEKAYSNQPQHF	TGTGCCAGCGAAAAAGCTTATAGCAATCAGCCCCAGCATTTT
18	TRBD1	TRBJ1-4	TRBV5-1	once	CASSFLGPVGQGVKKLFF	TGCGCCAGCAGCTTTTTGGGGCCTGTGGGACAGGGAGTGAAAAAACTGTTTTTT
12	-	TRBJ1-1	TRBV29-1	-	CSVAQMNTEAFF	TGCAGCGTTGCACAGATGAACACTGAAGCTTTCTTT
15	-	TRBJ2-2	TRBV3-1/TRBV3-2	-	CASSQGGFQAGELFF	TGTGCCAGCAGCCAAGGCGGCTTCCAAGCCGGGGAGCTGTTTTTT
17	TRBD1	TRBJ2-2	TRBV25-1	-	CASSETLGTGGSGELFF	TGTGCCAGCAGTGAGACCCTCGGGACAGGGGGATCCGGGGAGCTGTTTTTT
15	-	TRBJ1-1	TRBV3-1/TRBV3-2	-	CASSQGWRMNTEAFF	TGTGCCAGCAGCCAAGGGTGGAGAATGAACACTGAAGCTTTCTTT
13	TRBD1	TRBJ1-1	TRBV6-5	-	CASRNDRGTEAFF	TGTGCCAGCAGAAATGACAGGGGCACTGAAGCTTTCTTT
14	TRBD1	TRBJ1-1	TRBV4-3	few	CASSQGAGGTEAFF	TGCGCCAGCAGCCAGGGGGCAGGGGGCACTGAAGCTTTCTTT
14	TRBD1	TRBJ1-5	TRBV7-2	-	CASSPGTGAMAQHF	TGTGCCAGCAGCCCGGGGACAGGGGCTATGGCCCAGCATTTT
15	TRBD2	TRBJ2-1	TRBV27	-	CASRPGTSGNNEQFF	TGTGCCAGCAGGCCCGGGACTAGCGGGAACAATGAGCAGTTCTTC
15	-	TRBJ2-1	TRBV18	-	CASSKAGAGGNEQFF	TGTGCCAGCTCAAAAGCAGGGGCAGGGGGGAATGAGCAGTTCTTC
13	-	TRBJ1-6	TRBV15	-	CATSRDYITPLHF	TGTGCCACCAGCAGAGATTACATAACACCCCTCCACTTT
17	TRBD2	TRBJ2-1	TRBV7-8	-	CASSSARTSGRDDEQFF	TGTGCCAGCAGCTCAGCAAGGACTAGCGGGAGGGACGATGAGCAGTTCTTC
14	-	TRBJ2-5	TRBV18	-	CASSPPAGQETQYF	TGTGCCAGCTCACCACCTGCAGGGCAAGAGACCCAGTACTTC